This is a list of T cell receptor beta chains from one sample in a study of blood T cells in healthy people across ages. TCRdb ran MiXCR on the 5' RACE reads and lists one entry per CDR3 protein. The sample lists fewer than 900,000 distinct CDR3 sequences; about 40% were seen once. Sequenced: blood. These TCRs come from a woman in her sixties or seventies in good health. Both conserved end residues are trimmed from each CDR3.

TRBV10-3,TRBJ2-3,AISEHSNTDTQY
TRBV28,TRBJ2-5,ASETTAAGRQETQY
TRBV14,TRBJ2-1,ASSQPGTGRNEQF
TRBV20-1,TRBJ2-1,SARTTSGGYNEQF
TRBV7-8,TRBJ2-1,ASGPSRGQREVWMDEQF
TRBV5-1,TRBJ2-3,ASSLELESTDTQY
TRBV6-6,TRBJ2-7,ASSYSMDRGKYEQY
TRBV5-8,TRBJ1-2,ASSSYGGNNYGYT
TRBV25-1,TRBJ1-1,ASSETSSPEAF
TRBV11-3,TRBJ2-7,ASSLGQGAVRGDEQY
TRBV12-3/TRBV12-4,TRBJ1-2,ASVMRRTADGYT
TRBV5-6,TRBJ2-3,ASSSSLGWRTDTQY
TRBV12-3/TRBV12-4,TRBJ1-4,ASGLGLGGEKLF
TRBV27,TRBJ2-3,ASSLTGLAGADTQY
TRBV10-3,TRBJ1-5,AISDDRGVRQPQH
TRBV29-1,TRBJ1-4,SVVLGQSIVEKPF
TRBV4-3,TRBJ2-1,AGSQERAGNEQF
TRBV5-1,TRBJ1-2,ASSQGRNGYT
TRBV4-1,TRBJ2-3,ASSQPGLVGDTQY
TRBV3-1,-,ASSPEAGSTYEQY
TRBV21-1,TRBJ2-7,ASSSPTRTGDFHEQY
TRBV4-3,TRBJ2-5,ASSQGRTSGRETQY
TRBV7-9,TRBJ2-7,ASSPWDLPPYEQY
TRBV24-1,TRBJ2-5,AAGGASNGNEQY
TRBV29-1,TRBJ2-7,SVEVPGETYEQY
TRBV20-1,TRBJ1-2,SAGGGRGNYGYT
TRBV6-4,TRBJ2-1,ASSDSNRYNEQF
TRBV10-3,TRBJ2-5,AVMAEETQY
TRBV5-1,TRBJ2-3,ASSLGVSADTQY
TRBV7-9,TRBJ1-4,ASTRQVATNEKLF
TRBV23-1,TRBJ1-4,ASSQSGQRENEKLF
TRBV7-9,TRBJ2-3,ASSLWDREGNTQY
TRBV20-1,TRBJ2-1,SASSGLGQGSMNEQF
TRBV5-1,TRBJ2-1,ASSEGGSVAGEQF
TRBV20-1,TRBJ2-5,SASRSAGVYNEQY
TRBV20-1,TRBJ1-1,SARGQPNTEAF
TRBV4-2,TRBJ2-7,ASRLESGDSYEQY
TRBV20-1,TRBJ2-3,SAPSGGSTDTRY
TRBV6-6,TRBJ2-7,ASSLGTALSYEQY
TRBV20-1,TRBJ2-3,GAFNPRGGGDSADTQY